One TCR beta chain is described in this entry. TCRdb's copy holds only in-frame clones and misses some; the assay was immunoSEQ multiplex PCR. The table includes approximately 100,000 clones, more than 85% detected once. This sample was taken from a study of T cell responses to AZD1222 COVID-19 vaccine. Turning to the study itself: Pooling of second doses given at about 4 or about 12 weeks was done.

Germline CDR1 reads MDHEN; CDR2 reads SYDVKM. The CDR3 extends over 12 amino acids. V trimming: 3 bases; J trimming: 6 bases; junction bases outside the gene matches: 1. The chain combines TRBV28 with TRBJ2-7; 8 nucleotides agree with TRBD1. The specimen comprised peripheral blood, sampled on day 0 of AZD1222 vaccination. The TCR sequence derives from an adult in good health. The CDR3 DNA sequence: TGTGCCAGCAGTTTTGGGACAGGCGAGCAGTACTTC. This translates into CASSFGTGEQYF.